Below, 9 T cell receptor beta chains from the same sample are listed, as sequenced in a study of cytomegalovirus exposure and HLA in healthy donors. Vbeta (60) and Jbeta (13) primers were used in the PCR. Sequenced by immunoSEQ multiplex PCR; TCRdb stores in-frame clones only, minus some. The table shows around 64,000 clones, with around 78% occurring only once. The sequenced sample consisted of PBMCs. The source is a man between 18 and 29 years old in good health and CMV-seropositive.

J is TRBJ1-1 and V is TRBV7-2; the match to TRBD1 covers 8 bases. Trimming at V came to 5 bases and at J to 0 bases, leaving 5 bases not matched to a gene. This CDR3 contains 15 residues. Germline-derived CDR1 and CDR2 are SGHTA and FQGNSA. The CDR3 spells CASSPQTGVNTEAFF. For the CDR3, the DNA is TGTGCCAGCAGCCCCCAGACAGGGGTGAACACTGAAGCTTTCTTT.

The chain is built from TRBV30 and TRBJ2-5; 7 bases align to TRBD2. There are 12 residues in the CDR3. Losses at the gene ends were 4 bases for V and 12 bases for J; bases not matched to a gene: 11. Per the germline V gene, CDR1 is GTSNPN and CDR2 is SVGIG (reference sequence). In DNA, the CDR3 is TGTGCCTGGACGGACCTCCGGGGGGTAAAGTACTTC. This gives the protein CAWTDLRGVKYF.

The chain uses TRBV7-8 and TRBJ2-5; 8 nucleotides align to TRBD1. The CDR3 has 13 residues. V was pared by 2 bases and J by 5 bases, with 1 base of the junction left unmatched. The V gene's germline CDR1 is SGHVS and CDR2 FQNEAQ. CDR3 protein: CASSLTGGETQYF. DNA of the CDR3: TGTGCCAGCAGCTTAACAGGGGGGGAGACCCAGTACTTC.

V gene TRBV7-9 combines with J gene TRBJ2-2, with D possibly TRBD2 on 6 matching bases. Germline CDR1 reads SEHNR; CDR2 reads FQNEAQ (reference sequence). There are 14 residues in the CDR3. Trimming removed 3 bases at V and 5 bases at J, with 10 bases between. The chain's CDR3 is CASSFLGGTGELFF. The DNA of the CDR3 is TGTGCCAGCAGCTTTCTTGGGGGGACCGGGGAGCTGTTTTTT.

V usage is TRBV5-4 and J usage is TRBJ1-2; perhaps TRBD1 as D (5 bases). The germline V and J ends were trimmed by 0 bases and 7 bases, with 10 bases remaining between them. Per germline, CDR1 SGHNT and CDR2 YYREEE (reference sequence). The CDR3 length is 13 residues. CDR3 amino acids: CASSLVGVGGYTF. CDR3 sequence (DNA): TGTGCCAGCAGCTTGGTAGGGGTTGGTGGCTACACCTTC.

V gene TRBV7-2 combines with J gene TRBJ1-5; 8 bases align to TRBD1. The V gene end was trimmed by 2 bases and the J gene end by 4 bases; junction bases not matched to a gene: 7. The CDR3 is made up of 16 amino acids. Germline V gene lookup returns CDR1 SGHTA and CDR2 FQGNSA. The CDR3 nucleotides read TGTGCCAGCAGCTTAAGGACAGGGCTCGCTAATCAGCCCCAGCATTTT. Encoded protein: CASSLRTGLANQPQHF.

This sequence joins TRBV27 and TRBJ1-1; D might be TRBD1 (5 bases). Germline assignment: CDR1 MNHEY and CDR2 SMNVEV (reference sequence). The CDR3 spans 14 residues. Trimming took 3 bases from V and 1 from J, leaving 9 bases between them. The CDR3 nucleotides are TGTGCCAGCAGTTTCTCAGGGCCGAACACTGAAGCTTTCTTT. It specifies CASSFSGPNTEAFF.

The gene calls are TRBV30 and TRBJ2-3; D is possibly TRBD2 (5 bases). Germline V gives CDR1 GTSNPN, CDR2 SVGIG (reference sequence). Trimming took off 0 bases at V and 4 bases at J, with 11 bases between the two ends. This CDR3 is built from 14 residues. CDR3 in amino acids: CAWSVAGLPDTQYF. As DNA, the CDR3 is TGTGCCTGGAGTGTGGCGGGTTTGCCAGATACGCAGTATTTT. The whole variable domain, filled in from reference TRBV30 and TRBJ2-3, reads SQTIHQWPATLVQPVGSPLSLECTVEGTSNPNLYWYRQAAGRGLQLLFYSVGIGQISSEVPQNLSASRPQDRQFILSSKKLLLSDSGFYLCAWSVAGLPDTQYFGPGTRLTVL.

The gene calls are TRBV6-5 and TRBJ1-2; unclear D gene. Per germline, CDR1 MNHEY and CDR2 SVGAGI. V lost 2 bases and J lost 4, with 11 bases in between. The CDR3 loop spans 14 amino acids. Here the CDR3 reads CASSYVQSSYGYTF. CDR3 nucleotides: TGTGCCAGCAGTTACGTACAGTCATCCTATGGCTACACCTTC.